What follows are 30 T cell receptor beta chains derived from one specimen sequenced in a study of immune cell composition in non-small cell lung cancer. Normal lung was taken at the farthest possible site, at least 3 cm from tumour. Generated by immunoSEQ multiplex PCR, the TCRdb table keeps only in-frame clones and is missing some. The sample has about 3,500 clones, more than 70% seen once. Sequencing was done on a sample of non-adjacent lung tissue. All receptors come from a human donor with non-small cell lung cancer.

In this sample, this clone turned up a few times. The rearrangement uses TRBV7-9 and TRBJ2-7; 9 nucleotides match TRBD2. CDR3 length: 19 amino acids. The germline CDR1 and CDR2 sequences are SEHNR and FQNEAQ (reference sequence). The trim removed 4 bases at V and 5 bases at J, leaving 21 bases unmatched. CDR3 in DNA: TGTGCCAGCAGCTCGGATAGTATTGGGGGGACTAGCCACCCGCACGAGCAGTACTTC. Translated, it gives CASSSDSIGGTSHPHEQYF.

This chain links TRBV7-2 with TRBJ2-1; no clear D gene. The CDR3 has 15 residues. Germline V gene sequence: CDR1 SGHTA, CDR2 FQGNSA. V lost 1 base and J 0 bases, leaving 7 bases between the germline ends. The CDR3 sequence: CASSLGPSSYNEQFF. The CDR3 DNA follows: TGTGCCAGCAGCTTAGGACCCTCCTCCTACAATGAGCAGTTCTTC.

The gene calls are TRBV5-4 and TRBJ2-2; tentative D call: TRBD1 (6 bases). From germline, CDR1 is SGHNT and CDR2 YYREEE (reference sequence). CDR3 length: 16 residues. V lost 3 bases to trimming and J lost 0 bases, with 12 bases between them. The CDR3 loop is CASSSTGTPNTGELFF. The CDR3 DNA reads TGTGCCAGCAGCTCGACCGGGACACCGAACACCGGGGAGCTGTTTTTT.

The chain couples TRBV11-2 to TRBJ2-2; 8 positions agree with TRBD1. The CDR3 spans 14 residues. The trim removed 5 bases at V and 6 bases at J, leaving 5 bases unmatched. From germline, CDR1 is SGHAT and CDR2 FQNNGV. In DNA form, the CDR3 reads TGTGCCAGCAGCCCGGGACAGGTGGCCGGGGAGCTGTTTTTT. Its protein product is CASSPGQVAGELFF.

The chain's CDR3 is CSSFSGYNEQFF. CDR3 sequence (DNA): TGCAGCTCCTTCAGCGGCTACAATGAGCAGTTCTTC. The rearrangement links TRBV29-1 to TRBJ2-1; tentative D call: TRBD2 (5 bases). V lost 8 bases, J lost 3 bases, and 11 bases lay in between. The CDR3 consists of 12 residues. CDR1 and CDR2 from the germline V gene are SQVTM and ANQGSEA.

This clone showed up just once. This chain links TRBV5-5 with TRBJ1-5; TRBD1 is a possible D gene (6 bases). The CDR3 contains 14 residues. Deletions cut 0 bases from V and 6 bases from J, with 10 bases between. Germline-derived CDR1 and CDR2 are SGHKS and YYEKEE (reference sequence). The CDR3 bases are TGTGCCAGCAGCTTGGAAGGGGGAAGTCAGCCCCAGCATTTT. Protein: CASSLEGGSQPQHF.

J is TRBJ2-5 and V is TRBV9; no firm D call. The V end lost 0 bases, the J end lost 5 bases, and 8 bases lay between the germline ends. Germline CDR1 reads SGDLS; CDR2 reads YYNGEE. The CDR3 totals 13 residues. This CDR3 is CASSVGVFETQYF. The DNA of the CDR3 is TGTGCCAGCAGCGTAGGAGTCTTCGAGACCCAGTACTTC.

V gene TRBV5-1 combines with J gene TRBJ1-5; TRBD1 aligns across 7 bases. This CDR3 region has 15 residues. Germline V gene lookup returns CDR1 SGHRS and CDR2 YFSETQ. J was trimmed by 4 bases and V by 0 bases; bases with no gene match: 4. CDR3 loop: CASSLGQGQNQPQHF. CDR3 sequence (DNA): TGCGCCAGCAGCTTGGGACAGGGACAGAATCAGCCCCAGCATTTT.

The chain has TRBV19 and TRBJ1-5, with D uncertain. V dropped 2 bases and J dropped 0 bases, with 11 bases sitting between them. The V gene's germline CDR1 is LNHDA and CDR2 SQIVND (reference sequence). CDR3 length equals 16 residues. The CDR3 loop reads CASSIRGEGSNQPQHF. CDR3 coding DNA: TGTGCCAGTAGTATAAGAGGAGAGGGTAGCAATCAGCCCCAGCATTTT.

This clone was observed a handful of times. The chain carries TRBV12-5 and TRBJ1-1, with a weak D call TRBD1 (6 bases). V lost 1 base, J lost 4 bases, and 7 bases lay in between. This CDR3 is built from 13 residues. In germline, CDR1 is LGHNT, CDR2 FRNRAP. CDR3 DNA sequence: TGTGCTAGTGGTTTGGGGGGGCTCACTGAAGCTTTCTTT. Encoded protein: CASGLGGLTEAFF.

The CDR3 region has the DNA TGTGCCAGTAGTATTAAAGAGCGGGAGTTCACCGGGGAGCTGTTTTTT. Its translation: CASSIKEREFTGELFF. J is TRBJ2-2 and V is TRBV19; 8 nucleotides match TRBD2. The V gene end was trimmed by 3 bases and the J gene end by 4 bases; junction bases not matched to a gene: 7. Germline V gene lookup returns CDR1 LNHDA and CDR2 SQIVND (reference sequence). The CDR3 totals 16 residues.

The chain is built from TRBV6-1 and TRBJ2-5, with 8 bases matching TRBD2. V lost 3 bases, J lost 7 bases, and 13 bases stayed unmatched. Germline V gives CDR1 MNHNS, CDR2 SASEGT. The CDR3 length is 16 residues. CDR3 in DNA: TGTGCCAGCAGTGAGGGGGCTAGCGGGTGGGAGGGGACCCAGTACTTC. It yields the protein CASSEGASGWEGTQYF.

The chain combines TRBV29-1 with TRBJ2-3; the D call may be TRBD1 or TRBD2 (6 bases each). The CDR3 runs 17 residues. The V end was cut by 1 base, the J end by 0 bases, with 17 bases between. The germline V gene has CDR1 SQVTM and CDR2 ANQGSEA. Written as DNA, the CDR3 is TGCAGCGTTGAAGGGGGGGCCCGGGACCTAAGCACAGATACGCAGTATTTT. Translating it yields CSVEGGARDLSTDTQYF.

The chain couples TRBV7-6 to TRBJ1-1; D is perhaps TRBD1 (6 bases). Germline assignment: CDR1 SGHVS and CDR2 FNYEAQ. Trimming removed 5 bases from V and 3 bases from J, with 16 bases in between. There are 15 residues in the CDR3. Here the CDR3 reads CASSRPGAVDTEAFF. In DNA form, the CDR3 reads TGTGCCAGCAGCCGGCCGGGGGCCGTGGACACTGAAGCTTTCTTT.

This chain uses TRBV19 with TRBJ1-2; the match to TRBD1 covers 9 bases. This CDR3 is built from 15 residues. With V trimmed by 5 bases and J by 4 bases, 8 bases remained unmatched. Germline CDR1 reads LNHDA; CDR2 reads SQIVND (reference sequence). The CDR3 DNA reads as TGTGCCAGTAGTGTAACAGGACAGGGGAGCTATGGCTACACCTTC. Protein sequence: CASSVTGQGSYGYTF.

The chain couples TRBV28 to TRBJ2-1, with D possibly TRBD2 on 7 matching bases. This CDR3 region has 16 residues. The V gene lost 3 bases and the J gene lost 11 bases, with 23 bases spanning the gap. The germline CDR1 and CDR2 sequences are MDHEN and SYDVKM. The CDR3 DNA is TGTGCCAGCAGTTTCTTTTTCGGGGGGCGCTCAGTCCAGCAGTTCTTC. Its protein is CASSFFFGGRSVQQFF.

This clone rates as large. The chain links TRBV5-1 to TRBJ2-5; D might be TRBD2 (6 bases). Germline loops: CDR1 SGHRS, CDR2 YFSETQ. This CDR3 has 15 amino acids. V was cut by 0 bases and J by 5 bases, with 14 bases left in between. The CDR3 region has the DNA TGCGCCAGCAGCTTGGGCGCGGGGTCCCGGGAGACCCAGTACTTC. This translates into CASSLGAGSRETQYF.

The V call is TRBV27, the J call TRBJ2-7, with D possibly matching TRBD1 (5 bases). Germline CDR1 reads MNHEY; CDR2 reads SMNVEV (reference sequence). The V and J ends lost 4 bases and 2 bases respectively, with 15 bases between them. The length of the CDR3 is 15 residues. CDR3 region: CASSYRVPGPYEQYF. DNA of the CDR3: TGTGCCAGCAGTTACCGGGTCCCAGGGCCCTACGAGCAGTACTTC.

V and J are TRBV4-1 and TRBJ2-3, with 7 bases matching TRBD2. The ends lost 3 bases at V and 4 bases at J; junction bases unmatched: 13. The CDR3 spans 17 residues. CDR1 and CDR2 (germline): MGHRA, YSYEKL. CDR3: CASSHEGLEAFADTQYF. The CDR3 nucleotides are TGCGCCAGCAGCCACGAAGGACTAGAGGCTTTTGCAGATACGCAGTATTTT.

The J gene is TRBJ2-5, the V gene TRBV7-9, with D possibly matching TRBD2 (6 bases). The DNA matches TRBJ2-7 better at its end, which makes the J call doubtful. Per germline, CDR1 SEHNR and CDR2 FQNEAQ (reference sequence). This CDR3 comprises 14 residues. The CDR3 loop is CASSNRDFSYEQYF. The DNA for the CDR3 is TGTGCCAGCAGCAACCGGGACTTCTCCTACGAGCAGTACTTC.

This clone has just a few counts. This chain joins TRBV2 and TRBJ1-2; D is ambiguous. Germline V gives CDR1 SNHLY, CDR2 FYNNEI. The CDR3 has 14 residues. Trimming pared 6 bases from V and 4 bases from J, leaving 15 bases between. The CDR3 DNA follows: TGTGCCAGCAGGGAGGTGGTAGGGCTCTATGGCTACACCTTC. Amino acid sequence: CASREVVGLYGYTF.

The chain recombines TRBV23-1 with TRBJ2-7, with no clear D. TRBV23-1 is an open reading frame whose function is uncertain. The CDR3 spans 16 residues. Trimming left V 1 base short and J 3 bases short, with 16 bases between. In DNA form, the CDR3 reads TGCGCCAGCAGTCAATTAACAAGGTCCCCTTTCTACGAGCAGTACTTC. Translated: CASSQLTRSPFYEQYF.

The chain couples TRBV5-4 to TRBJ2-1; TRBD1 aligns across 7 bases. The germline gives CDR1 SGHNT, CDR2 YYREEE (reference sequence). The V gene end was trimmed by 4 bases and the J gene end by 6 bases; junction bases not matched to a gene: 10. CDR3 size: 15 residues. CDR3 amino acids: CASSPGQDRPNEQFF. In DNA form, the CDR3 reads TGTGCCAGCAGCCCGGGGCAGGACAGGCCCAATGAGCAGTTCTTC.

The chain recombines TRBV28 with TRBJ2-1, with D possibly matching TRBD2 (7 bases). The CDR3 length is 14 residues. Germline assignment: CDR1 MDHEN and CDR2 SYDVKM. Trimming shortened V by 6 bases and J by 6 bases, and 15 bases separated the two germline ends. The CDR3 loop is CASRGGPIRNEQFF. CDR3 nucleotides: TGTGCCAGCAGGGGGGGGCCTATACGCAATGAGCAGTTCTTC. The whole variable domain, remainder taken from reference TRBV28 and TRBJ2-1, is DVKVTQSSRYLVKRTGEKVFLECVQDMDHENMFWYRQDPGLGLRLIYFSYDVKMKEKGDIPEGYSVSREKKERFSLILESASTNQTSMYLCASRGGPIRNEQFFGPGTRLTVL.

CDR3 nucleotide sequence: TGTGCCAGTTCAGGGACTCACAATGAGCAGTTCTTC. Translating gives CASSGTHNEQFF. The chain carries TRBV7-9 and TRBJ2-1, with D tentatively TRBD2 (6 bases). The CDR3 is 12 residues long. With 9 bases removed from V and 5 bases from J, the gap between germline ends came to 11 bases. The germline V gene encodes CDR1 SEHNR and CDR2 FQNEAQ (reference sequence).

The CDR3 DNA is TGCAGTGCTAGCTTCCGCAATGAGCAGTTCTTC. Residues: CSASFRNEQFF. The V gene is TRBV20-1, the J gene TRBJ2-1; no clear D. Deletions cut 3 bases from V and 6 bases from J, with 6 bases between. The CDR3 extends over 11 amino acids. Germline values: CDR1 DFQATT, CDR2 SNEGSKA (reference sequence).

This chain links TRBV30 with TRBJ2-3; D uncertain. Germline assignment: CDR1 GTSNPN and CDR2 SVGIG (reference sequence). The CDR3 is made up of 12 amino acids. V lost 0 bases to trimming and J lost 4 bases, with 5 bases between them. DNA for the CDR3: TGTGCCTGGAGTGTAGGGTCAGATACGCAGTATTTT. Its translation: CAWSVGSDTQYF.

This chain connects TRBV5-6 to TRBJ2-2; 7 bases match TRBD1. CDR3 length: 15 amino acids. With 4 bases clipped from V and 3 bases from J, the junction kept 6 bases outside the gene matches. Germline V CDR1 and CDR2: SGHDT, YYEEEE. The CDR3 bases are TGTGCCAGCAGCGCCGGGACAGCCTACACCGGGGAGCTGTTTTTT. Protein: CASSAGTAYTGELFF. The full variable domain, its missing parts supplied by reference TRBV5-6 and TRBJ2-2, is DAGVTQSPTHLIKTRGQQVTLRCSPKSGHDTVSWYQQALGQGPQFIFQYYEEEERQRGNFPDRFSGHQFPNYSSELNVNALLLGDSALYLCASSAGTAYTGELFFGEGSRLTVL.

The chain couples TRBV4-3 to TRBJ2-1, with 7 bases fitting TRBD2. V dropped 1 base and J dropped 6; count of bases not matched to a gene: 9. This CDR3 is 16 amino acids long. Germline V lookup: CDR1 LGHNA, CDR2 YSLEER. The CDR3 protein is CASSQGLGEGRNEQFF. As DNA, the CDR3 is TGCGCCAGCAGCCAAGGATTAGGGGAGGGTCGCAATGAGCAGTTCTTC.

The rearrangement links TRBV29-1 to TRBJ2-5, with D hard to call. The V end was cut by 4 bases, the J end by 4 bases, with 16 bases between. The CDR3 length is 14 residues. Germline loops: CDR1 SQVTM, CDR2 ANQGSEA. CDR3 residues: CSVAGADGSETQYF. CDR3 coding DNA: TGCAGCGTTGCGGGTGCAGACGGATCAGAGACCCAGTACTTC.